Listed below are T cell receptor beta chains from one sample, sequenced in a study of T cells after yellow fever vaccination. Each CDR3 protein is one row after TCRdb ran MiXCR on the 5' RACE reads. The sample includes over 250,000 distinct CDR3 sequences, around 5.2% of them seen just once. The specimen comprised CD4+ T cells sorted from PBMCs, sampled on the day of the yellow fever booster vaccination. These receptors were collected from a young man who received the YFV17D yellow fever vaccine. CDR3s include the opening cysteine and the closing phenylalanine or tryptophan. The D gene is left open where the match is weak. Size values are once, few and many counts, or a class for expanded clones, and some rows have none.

TGCGCCAGCAGTCGATCGGGGGCTGAGGGCTACACCTTC,CASSRSGAEGYTF,many,-,TRBJ1-2,TRBV5-1
TGTGCCAGCAGTTCACAGGGTTTCACAGATACGCAGTATTTT,CASSSQGFTDTQYF,-,-,TRBJ2-3,TRBV7-6
TGCGCCAGCAGCTGGGGTTACGAGCAGTACTTC,CASSWGYEQYF,few,-,TRBJ2-7,TRBV5-1
TGTGCCAGCAGCATCCCGGGACAGGGCCTGGGGGAGCTGTTTTTT,CASSIPGQGLGELFF,few,TRBD1,TRBJ2-2,TRBV5-6
TGTGCCAGCAGTTCCCGCAACAGATCCGCCGGGGAGCTGTTTTTT,CASSSRNRSAGELFF,-,-,TRBJ2-2,TRBV5-5
TGCAGTGCTAGCGCCCTAGCGGGGGGCTCCTACGAGCAGTACTTC,CSASALAGGSYEQYF,many,TRBD2,TRBJ2-7,TRBV20-1
TGCAGTGCTAGAGATCGACTAGTGGCGGGCGATGAGCAGTTCTTC,CSARDRLVAGDEQFF,few,-,TRBJ2-1,TRBV20-1
TGTGCCAGCAGCTGGGGAGATGGGACCCAGTACTTC,CASSWGDGTQYF,-,-,TRBJ2-5,TRBV5-4
TGTGCCAGCTCACCGGGCCCTGCCTCTGGAAACACCATATATTTT,CASSPGPASGNTIYF,many,-,TRBJ1-3,TRBV18
TGTGCCAGCAGCCACGAGAGTCGGGGCTACACCTTC,CASSHESRGYTF,many,-,TRBJ1-2,TRBV3-1
TGTGCCAGCAGTTTACAGAGGTACACTGAAGCTTTCTTT,CASSLQRYTEAFF,few,-,TRBJ1-1,TRBV12-3/TRBV12-4
TGTGCCAGCAGTTTAGCACAGGGATCTACAAACTATGGCTACACCTTC,CASSLAQGSTNYGYTF,-,-,TRBJ1-2,TRBV12-3/TRBV12-4
TGTGCCAGCAGCCACTCGGGTTCAGGAGCTTTCTTT,CASSHSGSGAFF,-,-,TRBJ1-1,TRBV7-2
TGTGCCAGCAGTGAGGACGGAAGCTATGGCTACACCTTC,CASSEDGSYGYTF,-,-,TRBJ1-2,TRBV6-4
TGTGCCACCAGTGACCGGGGACAGGGGGCAGAGTATTTT,CATSDRGQGAEYF,few,TRBD1,TRBJ2-3,TRBV24-1
TGCAGCGTTGGGAGGCCGATGGACGGGACCAAAAACATTCAGTACTTC,CSVGRPMDGTKNIQYF,many,-,TRBJ2-4,TRBV29-1
TGCAGTGCCCTATCACGACTAGCGGCCAATGAGCAGTTCTTC,CSALSRLAANEQFF,-,TRBD2,TRBJ2-1,TRBV20-1
TGTGCCAGCAGCTTAGAGCAGCTTAATTCACCCCTCCACTTT,CASSLEQLNSPLHF,many,-,TRBJ1-6,TRBV7-9
TGCAGTGCTAGTGTCCTAGCGGGGGTAGGGGAGCTGTTTTTT,CSASVLAGVGELFF,many,TRBD2,TRBJ2-2,TRBV20-1
TGCGCCAGCAGCCTCAACCCGACAGGGGGCCGCTACGAGCAGTACTTC,CASSLNPTGGRYEQYF,many,TRBD1,TRBJ2-7,TRBV4-1
TGTGCCAGTAGTATGGACAGAGCCCTCCAGTACTTC,CASSMDRALQYF,-,-,TRBJ2-5,TRBV19
TGCAGTGTACCGGGGCCTGGGGGAGAGACCCAGTACTTC,CSVPGPGGETQYF,-,-,TRBJ2-5,TRBV20-1
TGTGCCAGCAGCGTGTGGCCTAGCGGGGGTTTTTCAGATACGCAGTATTTT,CASSVWPSGGFSDTQYF,few,TRBD2,TRBJ2-3,TRBV9
TGTGCCAGTAGTATCGTCGGTGGAAACACCATATATTTT,CASSIVGGNTIYF,few,-,TRBJ1-3,TRBV19
TGTGCCAGCAGCCAAGGATCTCCTGGAAACACCATATATTTT,CASSQGSPGNTIYF,few,-,TRBJ1-3,TRBV7-2
TGTGCCAGCAGTCCTCGACAGGGCACGGTAGGAGATACGCAGTATTTT,CASSPRQGTVGDTQYF,-,TRBD1,TRBJ2-3,TRBV12-3/TRBV12-4
TGTGCCAGCAGCCGTGTCGAGGGCTTTAGCTCCTACAATGAGCAGTTCTTC,CASSRVEGFSSYNEQFF,few,-,TRBJ2-1,TRBV7-3
TGCGCCAGCAGTCCTTCGGGAGGGTTGGATGAAGCTTTCTTT,CASSPSGGLDEAFF,few,-,TRBJ1-1,TRBV5-1
TGCAGTGCTAACCCTTTATCCAGACGGGGGAACACTGAAGCTTTCTTT,CSANPLSRRGNTEAFF,many,-,TRBJ1-1,TRBV20-1
TGTGCCAGCAGCCAAAACGGCGTCGGGGGCGCGGAGGGCTACACCTTC,CASSQNGVGGAEGYTF,few,-,TRBJ1-2,TRBV3-1
TGCGCCAGCAGCCCCTTCGCAGGGGAGGGGCAGCCCCAGCATTTT,CASSPFAGEGQPQHF,few,-,TRBJ1-5,TRBV4-1
TGTGCCAGCAGGCTACCGACAGGGGGAACCGGGGAGCTGTTTTTT,CASRLPTGGTGELFF,few,TRBD1,TRBJ2-2,TRBV12-3/TRBV12-4
TGTGCCAGCAGCCTTCTCGTATACGAGCAGTACTTC,CASSLLVYEQYF,many,-,TRBJ2-7,TRBV7-8
TGCGCCAGCAGCCAAGATGGAGGGGGGATGTACCAAGAGACCCAGTACTTC,CASSQDGGGMYQETQYF,-,-,TRBJ2-5,TRBV4-3
TGCAGTGCTACCTCGCGCCTGGGCAATCAGCCCCAGCATTTT,CSATSRLGNQPQHF,few,-,TRBJ1-5,TRBV20-1
TGCGCCAGCAGCTTCGGGGGCCGGGAGACGCAGTTCTTC,CASSFGGRETQFF,-,-,TRBJ2-1,TRBV5-1